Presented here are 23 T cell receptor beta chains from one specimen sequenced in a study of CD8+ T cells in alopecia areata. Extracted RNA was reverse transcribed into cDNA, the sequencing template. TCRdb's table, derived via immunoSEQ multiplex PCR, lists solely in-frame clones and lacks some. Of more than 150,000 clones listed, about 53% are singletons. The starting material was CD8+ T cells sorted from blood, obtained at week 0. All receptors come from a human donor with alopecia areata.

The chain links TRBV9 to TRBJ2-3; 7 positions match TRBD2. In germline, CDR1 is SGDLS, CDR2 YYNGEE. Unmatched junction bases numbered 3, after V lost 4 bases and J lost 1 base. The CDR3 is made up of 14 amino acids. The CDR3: CASSPGRGTDTQYF. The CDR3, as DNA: TGTGCCAGCAGCCCGGGGAGGGGCACAGATACGCAGTATTTT.

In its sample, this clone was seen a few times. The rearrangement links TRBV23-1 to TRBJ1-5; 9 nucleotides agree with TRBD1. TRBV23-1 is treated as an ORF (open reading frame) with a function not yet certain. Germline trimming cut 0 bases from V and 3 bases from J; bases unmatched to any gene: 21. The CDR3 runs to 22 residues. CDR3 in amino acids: CASSQSEGKGTGRSINNQPQHF. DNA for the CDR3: TGCGCCAGCAGTCAATCAGAAGGAAAGGGGACAGGGAGATCAATAAACAATCAGCCCCAGCATTTT.

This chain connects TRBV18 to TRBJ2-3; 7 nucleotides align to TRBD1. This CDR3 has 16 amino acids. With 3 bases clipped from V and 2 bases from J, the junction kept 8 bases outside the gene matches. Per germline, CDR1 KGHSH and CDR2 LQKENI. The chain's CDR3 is CASSPQDRTSTDTQYF. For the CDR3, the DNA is TGTGCCAGCTCACCTCAGGACAGGACCTCCACAGATACGCAGTATTTT.

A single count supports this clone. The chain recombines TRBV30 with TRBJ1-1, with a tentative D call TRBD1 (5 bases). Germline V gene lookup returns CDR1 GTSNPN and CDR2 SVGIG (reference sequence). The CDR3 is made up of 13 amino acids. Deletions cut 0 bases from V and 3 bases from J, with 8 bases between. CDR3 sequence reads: CAWSVGRDTEAFF. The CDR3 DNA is TGTGCCTGGAGTGTCGGCAGGGACACTGAAGCTTTCTTT.

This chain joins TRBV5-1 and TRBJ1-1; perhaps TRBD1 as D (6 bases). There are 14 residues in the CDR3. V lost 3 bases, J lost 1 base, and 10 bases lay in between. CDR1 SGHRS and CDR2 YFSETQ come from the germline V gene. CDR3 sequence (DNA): TGCGCCAGCAGCTCCAGGGGATCGAACACTGAAGCTTTCTTT. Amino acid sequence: CASSSRGSNTEAFF. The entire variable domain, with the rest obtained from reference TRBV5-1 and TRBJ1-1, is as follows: KAGVTQTPRYLIKTRGQQVTLSCSPISGHRSVSWYQQTPGQGLQFLFEYFSETQRNKGNFPGRFSGRQFSNSRSEMNVSTLELGDSALYLCASSSRGSNTEAFFGQGTRLTVV.

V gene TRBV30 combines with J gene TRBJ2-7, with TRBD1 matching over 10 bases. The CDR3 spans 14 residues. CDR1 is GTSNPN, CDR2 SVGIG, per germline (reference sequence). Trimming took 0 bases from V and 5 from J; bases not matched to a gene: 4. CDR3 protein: CAWSVSGTGDEQYF. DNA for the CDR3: TGTGCCTGGAGTGTTTCCGGGACAGGGGACGAGCAGTACTTC.

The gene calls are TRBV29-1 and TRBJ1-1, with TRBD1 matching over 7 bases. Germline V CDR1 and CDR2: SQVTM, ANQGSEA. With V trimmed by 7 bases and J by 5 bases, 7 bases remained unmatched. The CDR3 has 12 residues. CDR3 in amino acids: CSDTGEGTEAFF. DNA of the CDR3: TGCAGCGATACAGGGGAAGGGACTGAAGCTTTCTTT. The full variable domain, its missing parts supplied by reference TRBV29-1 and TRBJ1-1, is SAVISQKPSRDICQRGTSLTIQCQVDSQVTMMFWYRQQPGQSLTLIATANQGSEATYESGFVIDKFPISRPNLTFSTLTVSNMSPEDSSIYLCSDTGEGTEAFFGQGTRLTVV.

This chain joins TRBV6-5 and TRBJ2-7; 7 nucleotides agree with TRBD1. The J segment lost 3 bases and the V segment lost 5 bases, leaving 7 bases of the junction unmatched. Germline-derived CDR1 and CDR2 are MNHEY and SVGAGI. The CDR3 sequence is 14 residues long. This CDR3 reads CASSGRGQNYEQYF. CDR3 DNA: TGTGCCAGCAGTGGAAGGGGGCAAAACTACGAGCAGTACTTC.

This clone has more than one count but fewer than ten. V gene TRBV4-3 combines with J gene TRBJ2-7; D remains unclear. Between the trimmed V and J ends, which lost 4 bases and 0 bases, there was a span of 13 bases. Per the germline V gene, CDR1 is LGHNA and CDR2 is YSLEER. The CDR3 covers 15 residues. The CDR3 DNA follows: TGCGCCAGCAGCCCGGGTCATGGTGGCTCCTACGAGCAGTACTTC. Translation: CASSPGHGGSYEQYF.

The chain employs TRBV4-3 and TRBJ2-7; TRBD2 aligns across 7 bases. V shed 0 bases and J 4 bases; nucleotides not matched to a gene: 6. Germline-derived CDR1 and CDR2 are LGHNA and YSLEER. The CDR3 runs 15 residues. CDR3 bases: TGCGCCAGCAGCCAAGATACGGGGGGAGGGTACGAGCAGTACTTC. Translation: CASSQDTGGGYEQYF.

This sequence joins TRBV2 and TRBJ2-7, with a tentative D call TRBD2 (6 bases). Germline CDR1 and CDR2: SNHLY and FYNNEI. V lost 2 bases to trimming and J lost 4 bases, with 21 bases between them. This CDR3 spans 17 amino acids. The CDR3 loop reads CASSEFLVAVGGYEQYF. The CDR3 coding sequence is TGTGCCAGCAGTGAATTTCTCGTGGCTGTCGGGGGATACGAGCAGTACTTC.

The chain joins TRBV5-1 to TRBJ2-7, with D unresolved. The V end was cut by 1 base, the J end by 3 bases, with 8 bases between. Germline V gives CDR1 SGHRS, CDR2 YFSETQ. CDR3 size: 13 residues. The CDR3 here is CASSLPGGYEQYF. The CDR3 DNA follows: TGCGCCAGCAGCTTGCCGGGCGGCTACGAGCAGTACTTC.

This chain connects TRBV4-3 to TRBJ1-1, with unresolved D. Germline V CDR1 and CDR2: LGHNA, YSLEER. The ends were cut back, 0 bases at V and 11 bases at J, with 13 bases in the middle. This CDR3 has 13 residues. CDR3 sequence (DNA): TGCGCCAGCAGCCAAGATCCGGGAACGGGGGCTTTCTTT. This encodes CASSQDPGTGAFF.

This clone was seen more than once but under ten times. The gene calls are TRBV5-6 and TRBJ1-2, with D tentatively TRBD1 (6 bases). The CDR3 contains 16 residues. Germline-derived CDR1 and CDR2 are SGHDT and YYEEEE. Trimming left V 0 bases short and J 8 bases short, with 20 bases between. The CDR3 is CASSLDLAGTSGGYTF. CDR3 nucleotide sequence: TGTGCCAGCAGCTTGGATTTAGCAGGGACAAGCGGCGGCTACACCTTC. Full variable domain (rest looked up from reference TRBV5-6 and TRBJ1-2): DAGVTQSPTHLIKTRGQQVTLRCSPKSGHDTVSWYQQALGQGPQFIFQYYEEEERQRGNFPDRFSGHQFPNYSSELNVNALLLGDSALYLCASSLDLAGTSGGYTFGSGTRLTVV.

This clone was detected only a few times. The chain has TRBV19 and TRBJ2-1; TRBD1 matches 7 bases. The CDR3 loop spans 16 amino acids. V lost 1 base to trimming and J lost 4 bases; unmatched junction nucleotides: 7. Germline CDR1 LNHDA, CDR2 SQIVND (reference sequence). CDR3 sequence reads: CASSIGWDRGYNEQFF. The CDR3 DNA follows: TGTGCCAGTAGTATAGGGTGGGACAGAGGTTACAATGAGCAGTTCTTC.

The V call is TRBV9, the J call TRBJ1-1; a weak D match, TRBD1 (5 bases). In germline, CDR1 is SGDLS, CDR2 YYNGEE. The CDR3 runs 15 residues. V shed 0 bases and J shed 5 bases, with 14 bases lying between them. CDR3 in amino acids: CASSVGGGTGTEAFF. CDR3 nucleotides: TGTGCCAGCAGCGTAGGCGGAGGGACGGGAACTGAAGCTTTCTTT. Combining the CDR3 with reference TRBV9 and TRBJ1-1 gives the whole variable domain DSGVTQTPKHLITATGQRVTLRCSPRSGDLSVYWYQQSLDQGLQFLIQYYNGEERAKGNILERFSAQQFPDLHSELNLSSLELGDSALYFCASSVGGGTGTEAFFGQGTRLTVV.

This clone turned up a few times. CDR3 amino acids: CASSASRDREDGDTEAFF. The CDR3 DNA is TGCGCCAGCAGTGCTAGCCGGGACAGGGAGGATGGTGACACTGAAGCTTTCTTT. This chain joins TRBV23-1 and TRBJ1-1, with 9 bases identical to TRBD1. TRBV23-1 is labeled an ORF, and its function is uncertain. With V trimmed by 5 bases and J by 3 bases, 16 bases remained unmatched. The CDR3 has 18 residues.

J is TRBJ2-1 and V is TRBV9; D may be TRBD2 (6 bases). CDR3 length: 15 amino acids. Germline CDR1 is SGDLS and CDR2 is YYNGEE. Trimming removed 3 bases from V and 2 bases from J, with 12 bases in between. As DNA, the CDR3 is TGTGCCAGCAGCGGATTCGGGACTCCCTACAATGAGCAGTTCTTC. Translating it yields CASSGFGTPYNEQFF. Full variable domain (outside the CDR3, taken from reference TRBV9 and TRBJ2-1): DSGVTQTPKHLITATGQRVTLRCSPRSGDLSVYWYQQSLDQGLQFLIQYYNGEERAKGNILERFSAQQFPDLHSELNLSSLELGDSALYFCASSGFGTPYNEQFFGPGTRLTVL.

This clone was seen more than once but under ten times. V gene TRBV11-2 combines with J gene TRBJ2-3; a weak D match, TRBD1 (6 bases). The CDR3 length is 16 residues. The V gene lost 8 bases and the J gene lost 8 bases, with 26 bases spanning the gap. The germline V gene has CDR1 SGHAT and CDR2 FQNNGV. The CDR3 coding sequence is TGTGCCAGCTTGGGCCTCCGGGACATACTTGGTAGTACGCAGTATTTT. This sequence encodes CASLGLRDILGSTQYF.

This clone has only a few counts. The CDR3 region has the DNA TGCGCCAGCAGCCAAGCTTGGCGCGGACAGCGGGATGAGCCCCAGCATTTT. It yields the protein CASSQAWRGQRDEPQHF. The V gene is TRBV4-3, the J gene TRBJ1-5; a weak D match, TRBD1 (6 bases). This CDR3 contains 17 residues. Trimming left V 1 base short and J 8 bases short, with 21 bases between. The germline CDR1 and CDR2 sequences are LGHNA and YSLEER.

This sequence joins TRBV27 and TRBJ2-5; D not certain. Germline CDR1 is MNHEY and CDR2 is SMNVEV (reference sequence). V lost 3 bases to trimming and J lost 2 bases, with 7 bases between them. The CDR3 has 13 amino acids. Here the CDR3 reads CASSFRLQETQYF. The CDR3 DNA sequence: TGTGCCAGCAGTTTTCGACTGCAAGAGACCCAGTACTTC.

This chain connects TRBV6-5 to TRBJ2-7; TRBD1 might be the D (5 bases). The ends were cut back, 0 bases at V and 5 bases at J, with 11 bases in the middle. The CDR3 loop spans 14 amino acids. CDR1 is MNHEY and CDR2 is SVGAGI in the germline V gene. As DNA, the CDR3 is TGTGCCAGCAGTTACTCGTCCAGGGCCCACGAGCAGTACTTC. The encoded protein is CASSYSSRAHEQYF.

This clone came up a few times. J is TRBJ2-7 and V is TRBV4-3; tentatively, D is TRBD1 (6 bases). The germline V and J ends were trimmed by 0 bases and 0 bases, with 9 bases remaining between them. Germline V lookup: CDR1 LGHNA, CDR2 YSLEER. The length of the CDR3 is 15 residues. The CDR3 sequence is CASSQEDSNSYEQYF. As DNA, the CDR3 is TGCGCCAGCAGCCAAGAGGACAGTAACTCCTACGAGCAGTACTTC.